Listed here is a single T cell receptor beta chain. Clones were read by immunoSEQ multiplex PCR, and TCRdb kept only the in-frame ones, dropping some. The sample carries 55,000 to 65,000 clones, around three quarters recorded once. These data originate in a study of blood T cell repertoires in COVID-19. CDR1 and CDR2 from the germline V gene are SGHVS and FQNEAQ. The CDR3 covers 13 residues. The ends were cut back, 3 bases at V and 4 bases at J, with 6 bases in the middle. Specimen: peripheral blood. This TCR came from a man aged 55 to 70 with acute or convalescent COVID-19. The J gene is TRBJ2-2, the V gene TRBV7-8, with D unresolved. CDR3 in amino acids: CASSFSLTGELFF. CDR3 in DNA: TGTGCCAGCAGCTTTTCCCTCACCGGGGAGCTGTTTTTT.